One sample yielded the 4 T cell receptor beta chains listed below, sequenced in a study of blood T cell repertoires in COVID-19. Some clones are missing from TCRdb's copy, which holds only in-frame ones; the method was immunoSEQ multiplex PCR. Here the sample spans about 190,000 clones, more than 75% being singletons. Sequencing used PBMCs or T cells enriched from blood (not recorded which). The receptors here all came from a woman in her forties or fifties who had recovered from COVID-19.

The rearrangement joins TRBV3-1 (or the pseudogene TRBV3-2) to TRBJ2-7; 11 bases are shared with TRBD2. The CDR3 totals 22 residues. Trimming at V came to 0 bases and at J to 0 bases, leaving 19 bases not matched to a gene. Per germline, CDR1 LGHDT and CDR2 YNNKEL (reference sequence). CDR3 amino acids: CASSQDSVKGLAGGFPSYEQYF. DNA for the CDR3: TGTGCCAGCAGCCAAGATTCTGTCAAGGGGCTAGCGGGAGGATTCCCCTCCTACGAGCAGTACTTC.

This clone was observed a few times. Here the CDR3 DNA reads TGTGCCTGGAGTGGGCTAGCGGGAGGGACGGGGCCAGATACGCAGTATTTT. Amino acid sequence: CAWSGLAGGTGPDTQYF. The chain has TRBV30 and TRBJ2-3, with TRBD2 matching over 12 bases. After removal of 1 base from V and 4 bases from J, the junction contained 9 bases not matched to a gene. The germline gives CDR1 GTSNPN, CDR2 SVGIG (reference sequence). The CDR3 loop spans 17 amino acids. Supplemented by reference TRBV30 and TRBJ2-3, the full variable domain reads SQTIHQWPATLVQPVGSPLSLECTVEGTSNPNLYWYRQAAGRGLQLLFYSVGIGQISSEVPQNLSASRPQDRQFILSSKKLLLSDSGFYLCAWSGLAGGTGPDTQYFGPGTRLTVL.

This chain links TRBV7-2 with TRBJ2-1, with D uncertain. V was cut by 6 bases and J by 9 bases, with 9 bases left in between. The CDR3 is 11 amino acids. Germline lookup yields CDR1 SGHTA and CDR2 FQGNSA. CDR3 in amino acids: CASSYRVEQFF. The CDR3 DNA follows: TGTGCCAGCAGTTACAGAGTTGAGCAGTTCTTC.

This clone was picked up a small number of times. The rearrangement links TRBV19 to TRBJ2-1, with 8 bases matching TRBD2. Looked up from germline, CDR1 is LNHDA and CDR2 is SQIVND (reference sequence). This CDR3 has 18 amino acids. V trimming: 3 bases; J trimming: 7 bases; junction bases outside the gene matches: 17. The CDR3 loop reads CASSMSTFIREGRNEQFF. CDR3 coding DNA: TGTGCCAGTAGTATGTCTACTTTCATACGGGAGGGCCGAAATGAGCAGTTCTTC. The full variable domain, completed using reference TRBV19 and TRBJ2-1, is DGGITQSPKYLFRKEGQNVTLSCEQNLNHDAMYWYRQDPGQGLRLIYYSQIVNDFQKGDIAEGYSVSREKKESFPLTVTSAQKNPTAFYLCASSMSTFIREGRNEQFFGPGTRLTVL.